These 25 T cell receptor beta chains were all obtained from the same sample, sequenced in a study of response to subunit inactivated influenza vaccine. One entry per CDR3 protein results from TCRdb running MiXCR on the RT-PCR reads. The sample lists about 610,000 distinct CDR3 sequences, approximately 14% occurring once. The source was PBMCs from blood, collected approximately 13 days after vaccination. The source is a man aged 50-60 years who received an inactivated influenza vaccine.

This clonotype was seen a handful of times. This sequence joins TRBV20-1 and TRBJ1-5; D gene uncertain. The CDR3 contains 15 residues. The V gene's germline CDR1 is DFQATT and CDR2 SNEGSKA (reference sequence). The V end was cut by 3 bases, the J end by 3 bases, with 15 bases between. The CDR3 sequence: CSARESRPLNQPQHF. CDR3 nucleotide sequence: TGCAGTGCTAGGGAGTCGAGACCGCTCAATCAGCCCCAGCATTTT.

J is TRBJ2-5 and V is TRBV25-1; no clear D gene. With 3 bases removed from V and 1 base from J, the gap between germline ends came to 9 bases. The length of the CDR3 is 14 residues. From germline, CDR1 is MGHDK and CDR2 SYGVNS. The CDR3 region is CASSDSTAQETQYF. The CDR3 DNA reads as TGTGCCAGCAGTGATTCTACAGCCCAAGAGACCCAGTACTTC. Full variable domain (remainder filled in from reference TRBV25-1 and TRBJ2-5): EADIYQTPRYLVIGTGKKITLECSQTMGHDKMYWYQQDPGMELHLIHYSYGVNSTEKGDLSSESTVSRIRTEHFPLTLESARPSHTSQYLCASSDSTAQETQYFGPGTRLLVL.

The CDR3 is CSVLSRGYEQYF. Here the CDR3 DNA reads TGCAGCGTGCTCTCGCGGGGCTACGAGCAGTACTTC. This chain links TRBV29-1 with TRBJ2-7; the D gene is possibly TRBD2 (6 bases). CDR3 length: 12 residues. Trimming stripped 6 bases from V and 3 bases from J, with 12 bases between. Germline V gene lookup returns CDR1 SQVTM and CDR2 ANQGSEA.

This clonotype has only a few counts. The chain couples TRBV24-1 to TRBJ2-1; tentatively, D is TRBD1 (5 bases). There are 15 residues in the CDR3. Germline assignment: CDR1 KGHDR and CDR2 SFDVKD. V was pared by 0 bases and J by 6 bases, with 11 bases between. This CDR3 is CATSDLQGFGNEQFF. The CDR3, as DNA: TGTGCCACCAGTGATTTGCAGGGTTTCGGCAATGAGCAGTTCTTC.

This clonotype was detected only a few times. The V and J genes are TRBV25-1 and TRBJ2-1; possibly TRBD1 or TRBD2 for D (5 bases each). The CDR3 consists of 10 residues. Trimming pared 4 bases from V and 10 bases from J, leaving 5 bases between. Germline values: CDR1 MGHDK, CDR2 SYGVNS. The DNA for the CDR3 is TGTGCCAGCAGTGGGGGGGAGCAGTTCTTC. Translation gives CASSGGEQFF.

This clonotype showed up just a few times. J is TRBJ2-7 and V is TRBV27, with 7 bases identical to TRBD2. V lost 5 bases and J lost 3; bases outside the gene matches: 10. From germline, CDR1 is MNHEY and CDR2 SMNVEV (reference sequence). The CDR3 is made up of 15 amino acids. CDR3 protein: CASSLGYGRFYEQYF. The CDR3 DNA reads TGTGCCAGCAGTCTCGGGTACGGGAGGTTCTACGAGCAGTACTTC.

This clonotype was seen more than once but under ten times. This chain joins TRBV27 and TRBJ2-2; a possible D gene is TRBD1 (6 bases). Trimming stripped 2 bases from V and 6 bases from J, with 10 bases between. This CDR3 has 14 residues. CDR1 is MNHEY and CDR2 is SMNVEV in the germline V gene (reference sequence). The DNA of the CDR3 is TGTGCCAGCAGTTTAAACAGGGCTCCCGGGGAGCTGTTTTTT. It specifies CASSLNRAPGELFF.

Remarks on this clonotype: Possible read error: a much larger clone is one base away. This rearrangement joins TRBV5-6 to TRBJ1-4; D gene unclear. Germline V lookup: CDR1 SGHDT, CDR2 YYEEEE. The CDR3 is 13 residues long. The CDR3 DNA sequence: TGTGCCAGCAGCTTGAGGCCTAATGAAAAACTGTCTTTT. Its translation is CASSLRPNEKLSF.

This clonotype has just a few counts. The genes are TRBV24-1 and TRBJ1-2; 8 nucleotides align to TRBD1. The CDR3 is 13 amino acids. V lost 4 bases to trimming and J lost 11 bases; unmatched junction nucleotides: 8. Germline V gene data show CDR1 as KGHDR and CDR2 as SFDVKD. The CDR3 DNA reads TGTGCCACCAGTGAGGCTGTGGACAGGGAATACACCTTC. Protein sequence: CATSEAVDREYTF.

This clonotype was recorded a few times. V usage is TRBV7-9 and J usage is TRBJ2-5; D is uncertain. The CDR3 runs 17 residues. V was trimmed by 3 bases and J by 2 bases, leaving 19 bases between them. From germline, CDR1 is SEHNR and CDR2 FQNEAQ (reference sequence). The CDR3 bases are TGTGCCAGCAGCTTTCCCTCGGTCCCCAGCCCGCAAGAGACCCAGTACTTC. It encodes CASSFPSVPSPQETQYF. Drawing the rest from reference TRBV7-9 and TRBJ2-5, the complete variable domain is DTGVSQNPRHKITKRGQNVTFRCDPISEHNRLYWYRQTLGQGPEFLTYFQNEAQLEKSRLLSDRFSAERPKGSFSTLEIQRTEQGDSAMYLCASSFPSVPSPQETQYFGPGTRLLVL.

There are a few counts of this clonotype. The chain carries TRBV28 and TRBJ2-1; 12 bases map to TRBD2. CDR1 and CDR2 from the germline V gene are MDHEN and SYDVKM. The CDR3 covers 18 residues. Trimming at V came to 5 bases and at J to 9 bases, leaving 17 bases not matched to a gene. As DNA, the CDR3 is TGTGCCAGCAGTCCCCTCCTAGCGGGGGGGCCGGCCGTTCGTGAGCAGTTCTTC. Translating it yields CASSPLLAGGPAVREQFF.

The chain uses TRBV20-1 and TRBJ1-2; perhaps TRBD1 as D (5 bases). Germline loops: CDR1 DFQATT, CDR2 SNEGSKA (reference sequence). V shed 3 bases and J shed 3 bases, with 11 bases lying between them. The CDR3 has 13 residues. CDR3 coding DNA: TGCAGTGCTAGCCCCAGGGCCGACTATGGCTACACCTTC. Its protein is CSASPRADYGYTF.

This clonotype was seen repeatedly, ten times or more. The chain carries TRBV6-5 and TRBJ2-7, with D possibly being TRBD2 (5 bases). V lost 1 base to trimming and J lost 3 bases, with 13 bases between them. This CDR3 has 15 amino acids. Germline lookup yields CDR1 MNHEY and CDR2 SVGAGI. This chain's CDR3 is CASSYYRDFDYEQYF. The CDR3 bases are TGTGCCAGCAGTTACTACCGGGATTTCGACTACGAGCAGTACTTC.

This clonotype was observed many times. The V gene is TRBV10-3, the J gene TRBJ2-3; D unresolved. V dropped 9 bases and J dropped 2 bases, with 15 bases sitting between them. CDR1 is ENHRY and CDR2 is SYGVKD in the germline V gene. The CDR3 totals 14 residues. CDR3 sequence (DNA): TGTGCCATACAACCGGGCACAAACACAGATACGCAGTATTTT. Translation: CAIQPGTNTDTQYF.

This clonotype was seen only a few times. The chain is built from TRBV5-4 and TRBJ2-1; 7 bases are shared with TRBD2. V dropped 2 bases and J dropped 9; count of bases not matched to a gene: 11. Germline V gives CDR1 SGHNT, CDR2 YYREEE (reference sequence). The CDR3 is 15 residues long. The chain's CDR3 is CASSFGTNLRSEQFF. In DNA form, the CDR3 reads TGTGCCAGCAGCTTCGGGACTAACCTTCGTTCTGAGCAGTTCTTC.

The chain couples TRBV5-6 to TRBJ2-7; no clear D gene. Trimming shortened V by 3 bases and J by 0 bases, and 13 bases separated the two germline ends. The length of the CDR3 is 15 residues. CDR1 SGHDT and CDR2 YYEEEE come from the germline V gene. CDR3 in amino acids: CASSSFFGNSYEQYF. The DNA for the CDR3 is TGTGCCAGCAGCTCATTCTTTGGCAACTCCTACGAGCAGTACTTC.

The chain links TRBV5-6 to TRBJ1-4; D gene unclear. The V end was cut by 3 bases, the J end by 7 bases, with 10 bases between. Germline V gives CDR1 SGHDT, CDR2 YYEEEE. This CDR3 region has 13 residues. The DNA for the CDR3 is TGTGCCAGCAGCTCATCCTCGGGTGAAAAACTGTTTTTT. It is translated as CASSSSSGEKLFF.

The chain has TRBV20-1 and TRBJ1-1, with 9 bases identical to TRBD1. V shed 5 bases, J shed 11 bases, and the junction held 6 bases outside the gene matches. Germline CDR1 reads DFQATT; CDR2 reads SNEGSKA (reference sequence). There are 11 residues in the CDR3. As DNA, the CDR3 is TGCAGTGCTGGGACAGGGTTTTTGGCTTTCTTT. Translated: CSAGTGFLAFF.

The chain is built from TRBV20-1 and TRBJ2-5, with TRBD2 matching 8 bases. This CDR3 region has 15 residues. Losses at the gene ends were 0 bases for V and 4 bases for J; bases not matched to a gene: 7. Per germline, CDR1 DFQATT and CDR2 SNEGSKA (reference sequence). CDR3 sequence reads: CSARDLAGMLETQYF. The CDR3 DNA is TGCAGTGCTAGAGACTTAGCGGGGATGTTAGAGACCCAGTACTTC.

This clonotype has only a few counts. V usage is TRBV20-1 and J usage is TRBJ2-3; 9 nucleotides match TRBD2. This CDR3 is built from 14 residues. V was pared by 2 bases and J by 4 bases, with 4 bases of the junction left unmatched. CDR1 and CDR2 (germline): DFQATT, SNEGSKA (reference sequence). The CDR3 DNA is TGCAGTGCTAGATCTAGCGGGGCGGCAGATACGCAGTATTTT. It is translated as CSARSSGAADTQYF.

The gene calls are TRBV6-5 and TRBJ1-2; 8 bases are shared with TRBD1. CDR1 is MNHEY, CDR2 SVGAGI, per germline. This CDR3 is 14 amino acids long. The V gene end was trimmed by 2 bases and the J gene end by 8 bases; junction bases not matched to a gene: 7. In DNA form, the CDR3 reads TGTGCCAGCAGTTACACGGACAGGGAATTCGGCTACACCTTC. This codes for CASSYTDREFGYTF.

With respect to this clonotype: One end of the junction fails to match germline, which may point to a read error. The chain couples TRBV7-2 to TRBJ2-5, with 7 bases matching TRBD1. The CDR3 has 15 residues. Germline CDR1 is SGHTA and CDR2 is FQGNSA. The CDR3 DNA reads as TGTGCCATCAGCCGACAGGGTAGCTTAAGAGAGACCCAGTACTTC. Translation gives CAISRQGSLRETQYF.

The chain uses TRBV6-1 and TRBJ2-2; D is possibly TRBD1 or TRBD2 (5 bases each). The CDR3 contains 14 residues. Germline lookup yields CDR1 MNHNS and CDR2 SASEGT. V gave up 4 bases and J gave up 6 bases, with 12 bases separating them. For the CDR3, the DNA is TGTGCCAGCAGTGCAATCCAGGGAGCCGGGGAGCTGTTTTTT. Protein: CASSAIQGAGELFF.

This clonotype was seen more than once but under ten times. CDR3 sequence (DNA): TGTGCCAGCAGCTTGGGGATTCAGCCCCAGCATTTT. This translates into CASSLGIQPQHF. The V and J genes are TRBV7-2 and TRBJ1-5; D unresolved. V was shortened by 3 bases and J by 6 bases, with 6 bases between the two germline ends. This CDR3 is 12 amino acids long. Germline loops: CDR1 SGHTA, CDR2 FQGNSA.

This clonotype was observed a handful of times. CDR3 coding DNA: TGTGCCAGCAGTTTAAAAGCGGAACCGAACACCGGGGAGCTGTTTTTT. Translated: CASSLKAEPNTGELFF. The rearrangement joins TRBV28 to TRBJ2-2; a possible D gene is TRBD2 (5 bases). The CDR3 runs 16 residues. V lost 2 bases and J 0 bases, leaving 10 bases between the germline ends. The germline gives CDR1 MDHEN, CDR2 SYDVKM.